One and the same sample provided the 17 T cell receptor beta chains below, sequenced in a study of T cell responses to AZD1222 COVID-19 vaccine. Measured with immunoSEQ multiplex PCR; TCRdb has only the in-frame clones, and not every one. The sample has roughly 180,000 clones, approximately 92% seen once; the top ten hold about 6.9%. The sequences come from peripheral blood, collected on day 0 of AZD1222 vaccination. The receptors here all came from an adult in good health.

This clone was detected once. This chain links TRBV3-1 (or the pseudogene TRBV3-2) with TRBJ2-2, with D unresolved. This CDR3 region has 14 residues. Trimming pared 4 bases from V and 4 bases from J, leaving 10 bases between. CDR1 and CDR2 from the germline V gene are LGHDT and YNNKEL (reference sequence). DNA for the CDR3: TGTGCCAGCAGCCCCCCACAATTCACCGGGGAGCTGTTTTTT. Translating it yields CASSPPQFTGELFF.

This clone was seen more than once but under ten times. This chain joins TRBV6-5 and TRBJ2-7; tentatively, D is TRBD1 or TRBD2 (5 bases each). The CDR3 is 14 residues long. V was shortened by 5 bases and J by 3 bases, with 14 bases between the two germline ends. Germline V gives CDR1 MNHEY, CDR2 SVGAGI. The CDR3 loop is CASSLRGPFYEQYV. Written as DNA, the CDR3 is TGTGCCAGCAGTCTAAGGGGACCATTCTACGAGCAGTACGTC.

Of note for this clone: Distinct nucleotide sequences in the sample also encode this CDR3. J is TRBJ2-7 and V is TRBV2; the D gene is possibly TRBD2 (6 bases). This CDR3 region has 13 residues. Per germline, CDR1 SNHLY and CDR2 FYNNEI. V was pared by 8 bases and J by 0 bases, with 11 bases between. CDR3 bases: TGTGCCAGCCGCCTGGGGGGCTCCTACGAGCAGTACTTC. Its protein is CASRLGGSYEQYF. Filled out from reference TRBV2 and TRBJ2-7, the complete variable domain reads EPEVTQTPSHQVTQMGQEVILRCVPISNHLYFYWYRQILGQKVEFLVSFYNNEISEKSEIFDDQFSVERPDGSNFTLKIRSTKLEDSAMYFCASRLGGSYEQYFGPGTRLTVT.

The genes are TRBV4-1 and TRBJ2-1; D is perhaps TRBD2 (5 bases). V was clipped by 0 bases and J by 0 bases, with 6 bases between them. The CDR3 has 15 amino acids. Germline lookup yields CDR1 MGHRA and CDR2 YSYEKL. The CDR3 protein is CASSQERVSYNEQFF. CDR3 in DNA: TGCGCCAGCAGCCAAGAGAGGGTCTCCTACAATGAGCAGTTCTTC.

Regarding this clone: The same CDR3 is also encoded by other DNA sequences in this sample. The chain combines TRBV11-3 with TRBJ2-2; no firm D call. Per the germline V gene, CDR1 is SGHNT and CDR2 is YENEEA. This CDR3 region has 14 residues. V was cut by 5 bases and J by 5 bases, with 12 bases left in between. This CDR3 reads CASSPGWRTGELFF. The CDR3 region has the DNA TGTGCCAGCAGCCCCGGTTGGCGGACCGGGGAGCTGTTTTTT.

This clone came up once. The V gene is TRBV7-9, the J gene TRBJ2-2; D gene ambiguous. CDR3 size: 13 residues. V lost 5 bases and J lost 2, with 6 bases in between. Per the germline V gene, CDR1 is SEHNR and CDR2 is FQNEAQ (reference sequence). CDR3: CASSPTNTGELFF. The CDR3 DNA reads TGTGCCAGCAGCCCTACAAACACCGGGGAGCTGTTTTTT.

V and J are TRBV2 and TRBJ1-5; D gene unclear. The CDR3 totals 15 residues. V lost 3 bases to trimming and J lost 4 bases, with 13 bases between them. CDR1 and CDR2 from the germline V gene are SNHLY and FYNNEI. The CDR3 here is CASSEYSRRNQPQHF. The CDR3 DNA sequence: TGTGCCAGCAGTGAGTACAGTAGAAGGAATCAGCCCCAGCATTTT.

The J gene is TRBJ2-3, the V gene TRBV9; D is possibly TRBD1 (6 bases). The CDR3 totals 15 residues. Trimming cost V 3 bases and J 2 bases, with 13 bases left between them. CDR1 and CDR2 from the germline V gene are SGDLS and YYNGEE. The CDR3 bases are TGTGCCAGCAGCGATACAGGGTCCAACACAGATACGCAGTATTTT. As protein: CASSDTGSNTDTQYF.

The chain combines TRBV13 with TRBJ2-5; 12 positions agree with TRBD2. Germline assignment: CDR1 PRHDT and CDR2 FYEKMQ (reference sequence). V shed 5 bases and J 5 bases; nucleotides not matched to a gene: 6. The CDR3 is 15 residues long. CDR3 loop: CASSPSSGGVETQYF. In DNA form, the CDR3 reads TGTGCCAGCAGCCCTTCTAGCGGGGGGGTGGAGACCCAGTACTTC.

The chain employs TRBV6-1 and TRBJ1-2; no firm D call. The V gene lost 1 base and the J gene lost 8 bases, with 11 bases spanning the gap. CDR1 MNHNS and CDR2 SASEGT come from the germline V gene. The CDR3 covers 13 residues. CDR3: CASSEDGFWGYTF. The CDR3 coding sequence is TGTGCCAGCAGTGAAGACGGGTTTTGGGGCTACACCTTC.

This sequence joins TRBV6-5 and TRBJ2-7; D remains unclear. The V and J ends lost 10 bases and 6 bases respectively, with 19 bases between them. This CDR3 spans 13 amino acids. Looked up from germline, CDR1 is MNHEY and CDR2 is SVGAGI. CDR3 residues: CATTVSGKAEQYV. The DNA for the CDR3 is TGTGCCACCACCGTGAGTGGGAAGGCCGAGCAGTACGTC.

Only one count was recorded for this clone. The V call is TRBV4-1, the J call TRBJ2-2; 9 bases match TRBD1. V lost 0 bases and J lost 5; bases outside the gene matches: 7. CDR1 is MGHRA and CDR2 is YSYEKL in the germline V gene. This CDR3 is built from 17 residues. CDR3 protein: CASSQDRGTGRTGELFF. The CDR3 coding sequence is TGCGCCAGCAGCCAAGATAGGGGGACAGGGCGAACCGGGGAGCTGTTTTTT.

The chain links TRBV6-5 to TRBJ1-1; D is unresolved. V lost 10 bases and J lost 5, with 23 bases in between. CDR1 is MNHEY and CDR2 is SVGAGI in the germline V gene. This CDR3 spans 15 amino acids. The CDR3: CATRPTGVGWTEAFF. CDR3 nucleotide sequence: TGTGCCACCAGACCGACGGGAGTCGGATGGACTGAAGCTTTCTTT.

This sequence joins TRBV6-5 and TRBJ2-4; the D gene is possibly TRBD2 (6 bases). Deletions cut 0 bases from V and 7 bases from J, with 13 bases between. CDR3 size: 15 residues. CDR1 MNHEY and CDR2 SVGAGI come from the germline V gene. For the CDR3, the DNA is TGTGCCAGCAGTTACTCGATAGCGGTCTCGAACATTCAGTACTTC. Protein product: CASSYSIAVSNIQYF.

CDR3 nucleotide sequence: TGTGCCAGCAGCGTAGGGGGACAGGGGGCATATAGCATATATTTT. As protein: CASSVGGQGAYSIYF. The rearrangement links TRBV9 to TRBJ1-3; 12 nucleotides match TRBD1. The CDR3 is 15 residues long. The J segment lost 12 bases and the V segment lost 0 bases, leaving 7 bases of the junction unmatched. Germline V gives CDR1 SGDLS, CDR2 YYNGEE.

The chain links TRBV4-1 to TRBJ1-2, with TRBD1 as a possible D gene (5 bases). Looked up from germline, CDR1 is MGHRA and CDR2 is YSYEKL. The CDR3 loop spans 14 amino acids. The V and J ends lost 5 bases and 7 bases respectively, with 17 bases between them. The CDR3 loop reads CASSAGPLGGGYTF. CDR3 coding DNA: TGCGCCAGCAGCGCCGGGCCTCTGGGGGGTGGCTACACCTTC.

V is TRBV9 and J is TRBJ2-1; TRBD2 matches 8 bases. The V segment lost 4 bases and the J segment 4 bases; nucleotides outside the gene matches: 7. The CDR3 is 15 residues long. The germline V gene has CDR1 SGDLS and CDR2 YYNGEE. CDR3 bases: TGTGCCAGCAGCTCCGGGGGGGGACATTACAATGAGCAGTTCTTC. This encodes CASSSGGGHYNEQFF.